This T cell receptor (beta chain) was profiled in a study of regulatory T cells in long-lasting Graves disease. Trimming at V came to 5 bases and at J to 9 bases, leaving 8 bases not matched to a gene. The CDR3 is 16 residues long. Germline CDR1 reads MDHEN; CDR2 reads SYDVKM. Time point denoted: persistent/refractory GD, antithyroid drugs over 5 years with positive TRAb. PBMC-derived RNA was used for the TCR library. Relying on iRepertoire HTBI primers and Arm-PCR of CDR3 regions, the team built TCR beta libraries. Using its own MiXCR run on the multiplex PCR reads, TCRdb lists one record per CDR3 protein. The sample records 400,000 to 600,000 distinct CDR3 sequences, 20% to 25% being singletons. Details on this clonotype: As yet, its antigen is unknown.

Notes on the study in general: Results may be inaccurate due to the small sample size. With persistent disease, TRBV28, TRBJ1-2 and TRBJ2-5 were the favored segments. Relative to new patients (roughly 970), persistent patients exhibited greater sharing of public clonotypes (about 3,000). Newly diagnosed Graves' patients exceeded persistent ones in TCR diversity.

Here the sequenced sample was peripheral blood mononuclear cells (PBMCs), taken when the disease was refractory, from a patient treated with antithyroid drugs. The V call is TRBV28, the J call TRBJ2-1; TRBD2 aligns across 15 bases. The TCR sequence derives from a female donor with Graves disease. DNA of the CDR3: TGTGCCAGCAGTGGACTAGCGGGGGGGCCTATAATTGAGCAGTTCTTC. This encodes CASSGLAGGPIIEQFF.